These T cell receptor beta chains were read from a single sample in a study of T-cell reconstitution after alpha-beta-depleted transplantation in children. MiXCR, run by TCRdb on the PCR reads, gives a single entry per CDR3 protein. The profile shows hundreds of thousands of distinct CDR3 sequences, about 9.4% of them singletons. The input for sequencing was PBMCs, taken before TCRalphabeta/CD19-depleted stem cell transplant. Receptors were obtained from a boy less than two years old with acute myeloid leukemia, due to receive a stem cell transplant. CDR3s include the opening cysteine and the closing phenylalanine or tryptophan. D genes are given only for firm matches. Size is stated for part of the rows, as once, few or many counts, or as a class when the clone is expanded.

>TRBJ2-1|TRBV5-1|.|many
CASTPGGGDEQFF
TGCGCCAGCACCCCTGGGGGTGGGGATGAGCAGTTCTTC
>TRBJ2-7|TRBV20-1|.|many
CSARDSAYEQYF
TGCAGTGCTAGGGACTCCGCCTACGAGCAGTACTTC
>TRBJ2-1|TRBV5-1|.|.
CASSLRVGNEQFF
TGCGCCAGCAGCTTGAGGGTGGGCAATGAGCAGTTCTTC
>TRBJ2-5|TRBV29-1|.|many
CSVGPRGQETQYF
TGCAGCGTTGGACCGAGGGGCCAAGAGACCCAGTACTTC
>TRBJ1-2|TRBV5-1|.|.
CASSLPGNKHYGYTF
TGCGCCAGCAGCTTGCCCGGAAACAAGCACTATGGCTACACCTTC
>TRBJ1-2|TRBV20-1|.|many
CSAPGYGYTF
TGCAGTGCTCCCGGCTATGGCTACACCTTC
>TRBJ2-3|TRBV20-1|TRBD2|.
CSARPGTSGGSDTQYF
TGCAGTGCTAGGCCCGGGACTAGCGGGGGATCAGATACGCAGTATTTT
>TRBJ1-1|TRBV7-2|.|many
CASSLVGTRNTEAFF
TGTGCCAGCAGCTTAGTAGGGACAAGAAACACTGAAGCTTTCTTT
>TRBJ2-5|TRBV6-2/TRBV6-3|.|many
CASSYLRIRGGETQYF
TGTGCCAGCAGTTACCTTAGAATCAGGGGCGGTGAGACCCAGTACTTC
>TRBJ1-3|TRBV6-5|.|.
CASSYRKGQGNTIYF
TGTGCCAGCAGTTACCGAAAGGGGCAAGGAAACACCATATATTTT
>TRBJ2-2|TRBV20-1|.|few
CSPSANTGELFF
TGCAGTCCCTCGGCGAACACCGGGGAGCTGTTTTTT
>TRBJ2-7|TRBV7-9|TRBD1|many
CASSSGQGGSSYEQYF
TGTGCCAGCAGCTCGGGACAGGGGGGGAGCTCCTACGAGCAGTACTTC
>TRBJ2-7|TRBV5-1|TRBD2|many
CASKLAITGGRNGYEQYF
TGCGCCAGTAAGCTTGCTATTACGGGGGGGCGCAACGGCTACGAGCAGTACTTC
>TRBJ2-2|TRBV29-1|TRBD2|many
CSVGGAGELFF
TGCAGCGTCGGGGGGGCCGGGGAGCTGTTTTTT
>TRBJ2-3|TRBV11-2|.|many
CASSSTGTRTDTQYF
TGTGCCAGCAGCTCGACCGGGACGAGAACAGATACGCAGTATTTT
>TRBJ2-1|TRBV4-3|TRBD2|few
CASSQDSGGRLNEQFF
TGCGCCAGCAGCCAAGATAGCGGCGGGAGACTGAATGAGCAGTTCTTC
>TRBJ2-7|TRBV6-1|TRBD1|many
CASSKQGAGSYEQYF
TGTGCCAGCAGCAAACAGGGGGCTGGCTCCTACGAGCAGTACTTC
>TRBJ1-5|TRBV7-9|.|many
CASSLVGHYSNQPQHF
TGTGCCAGCAGCTTAGTCGGACATTATAGCAATCAGCCCCAGCATTTT
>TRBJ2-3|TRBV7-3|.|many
CASSLRGRTDTQYF
TGTGCCAGCAGCTTAAGGGGGCGCACAGATACGCAGTATTTT
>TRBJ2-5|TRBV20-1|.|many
CSVGLQETQYF
TGCAGTGTTGGACTTCAAGAGACCCAGTACTTC
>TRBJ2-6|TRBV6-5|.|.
CASSYSRYRRSGANVLTF
TGTGCCAGCAGTTACTCGAGATATCGTCGCTCTGGGGCCAACGTCCTGACTTTC
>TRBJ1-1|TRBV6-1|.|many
CASSVWTVFQKNTEAFF
TGTGCCAGCAGTGTCTGGACAGTCTTTCAAAAAAACACTGAAGCTTTCTTT
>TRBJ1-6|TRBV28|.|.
CASSALDWSSYNSPLHF
TGTGCCAGCAGTGCATTGGACTGGAGCTCCTATAATTCACCCCTCCACTTT
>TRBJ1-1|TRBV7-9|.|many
CASSRGWGADTEAFF
TGTGCCAGCAGCCGAGGGTGGGGCGCGGACACTGAAGCTTTCTTT
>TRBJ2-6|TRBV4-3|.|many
CASSQEATSGANVLTF
TGCGCCAGCAGCCAAGAGGCTACCTCTGGGGCCAACGTCCTGACTTTC
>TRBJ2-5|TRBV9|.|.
CASSVAQGQETQYF
TGTGCCAGCAGCGTAGCGCAGGGGCAAGAGACCCAGTACTTC
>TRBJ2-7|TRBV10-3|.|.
CAISPTGRSYEQYF
TGTGCCATCAGCCCCACAGGGAGATCCTACGAGCAGTACTTC